The rows below give T cell receptor beta chains drawn from one sample of a study of blood T cell repertoires in COVID-19. Clones were read by immunoSEQ multiplex PCR, and TCRdb kept only the in-frame ones, dropping some. The top ten hold around 8.3% of the sample, which has some 150,000 clones, 80% to 90% seen once. The sample was peripheral blood. The receptors originated from a woman in her fifties or sixties with active or convalescent COVID-19. CDR3s include the opening cysteine and the closing phenylalanine or tryptophan. A D gene is named only where the DNA matches it firmly. Expanded clones are given a class, and other clones once, few, many or no size at all.

V gene: TRBV25-1; J gene: TRBJ2-2; clone size: -; D gene: -; CDR3 protein: CASSESQGNTGELFF; CDR3 DNA: TGTGCCAGCAGTGAAAGTCAGGGGAACACCGGGGAGCTGTTTTTT
V gene: TRBV4-1; J gene: TRBJ2-7; clone size: -; D gene: -; CDR3 protein: CASSQERTAYEQYF; CDR3 DNA: TGCGCCAGCAGCCAAGAACGGACAGCCTACGAGCAGTACTTC
V gene: TRBV7-3; J gene: TRBJ2-3; clone size: -; D gene: TRBD2; CDR3 protein: CASSSPTILGGFADTQYF; CDR3 DNA: TGTGCCAGCAGCTCCCCGACTATCTTGGGAGGGTTTGCAGATACGCAGTATTTT
V gene: TRBV15; J gene: TRBJ1-3; clone size: -; D gene: -; CDR3 protein: CATSRDGHGNTIYF; CDR3 DNA: TGTGCCACCAGCAGAGATGGACACGGAAACACCATATATTTT
V gene: TRBV19; J gene: TRBJ1-5; clone size: -; D gene: TRBD1; CDR3 protein: CASMALRMGTGDNQPQHF; CDR3 DNA: TGTGCCAGTATGGCCCTTCGGATGGGGACAGGGGACAATCAGCCCCAGCATTTT
V gene: TRBV9; J gene: TRBJ2-2; clone size: once; D gene: -; CDR3 protein: CASSVAWATGELFF; CDR3 DNA: TGTGCCAGCAGCGTAGCTTGGGCTACCGGGGAGCTGTTTTTT
V gene: TRBV3-1/TRBV3-2; J gene: TRBJ1-6; clone size: -; D gene: TRBD1; CDR3 protein: CASRTGANSPLHF; CDR3 DNA: TGTGCCAGCAGGACAGGGGCGAATTCACCCCTCCACTTT
V gene: TRBV28; J gene: TRBJ2-7; clone size: -; D gene: -; CDR3 protein: CASKGLYEQYF; CDR3 DNA: TGTGCCAGCAAGGGACTGTACGAGCAGTACTTC
V gene: TRBV5-1; J gene: TRBJ2-3; clone size: -; D gene: TRBD2; CDR3 protein: CASNQGLAGGLDTQYF; CDR3 DNA: TGCGCCAGCAACCAAGGACTAGCGGGGGGGCTAGATACGCAGTATTTT
V gene: TRBV19; J gene: TRBJ1-5; clone size: once; D gene: TRBD1; CDR3 protein: CASRRGTGSQPQHF; CDR3 DNA: TGTGCCAGTAGGAGAGGGACAGGATCGCAGCCCCAGCATTTT
V gene: TRBV18; J gene: TRBJ2-1; clone size: -; D gene: TRBD1; CDR3 protein: CASSPPGPGTGRGGQFF; CDR3 DNA: TGTGCCAGCTCACCACCTGGTCCCGGGACAGGGAGAGGGGGGCAGTTCTTC
V gene: TRBV7-9; J gene: TRBJ2-7; clone size: -; D gene: TRBD2; CDR3 protein: CASSLEASGRAIEREQYF; CDR3 DNA: TGTGCCAGCAGCTTAGAAGCTAGCGGGAGGGCTATTGAGCGCGAGCAGTACTTC
V gene: TRBV5-8; J gene: TRBJ1-1; clone size: -; D gene: -; CDR3 protein: CASSLILGPGGTEAFF; CDR3 DNA: TGTGCCAGCAGCTTGATTTTAGGCCCCGGGGGCACTGAAGCTTTCTTT
V gene: TRBV4-3; J gene: TRBJ2-7; clone size: once; D gene: TRBD2; CDR3 protein: CASSQGLAGVYEQYF; CDR3 DNA: TGCGCCAGCAGCCAAGGTCTAGCGGGGGTGTACGAGCAGTACTTC
V gene: TRBV5-8; J gene: TRBJ2-7; clone size: -; D gene: TRBD2; CDR3 protein: CASRNLGTSGAYEQYF; CDR3 DNA: TGTGCCAGCAGAAATTTAGGGACTAGCGGGGCCTACGAGCAGTACTTC
V gene: TRBV7-9; J gene: TRBJ2-6; clone size: -; D gene: TRBD1; CDR3 protein: CASSLGTGAGANVLTF; CDR3 DNA: TGTGCCAGCAGCTTAGGGACAGGGGCTGGGGCCAACGTCCTGACTTTC
V gene: TRBV12-3/TRBV12-4; J gene: TRBJ1-2; clone size: -; D gene: -; CDR3 protein: CASSFGTAGDYTF; CDR3 DNA: TGTGCCAGCAGTTTCGGGACTGCCGGGGACTACACCTTC
V gene: TRBV3-1/TRBV3-2; J gene: TRBJ2-7; clone size: once; D gene: -; CDR3 protein: CASSQEGRSYEQYF; CDR3 DNA: TGTGCCAGCAGCCAAGAGGGGAGATCCTACGAGCAGTACTTC
V gene: TRBV27; J gene: TRBJ2-7; clone size: -; D gene: -; CDR3 protein: CASGRGLQPYEQYF; CDR3 DNA: TGTGCCAGCGGCAGGGGTTTACAACCCTACGAGCAGTACTTC
V gene: TRBV19; J gene: TRBJ2-7; clone size: -; D gene: TRBD2; CDR3 protein: CASSIGPGLAGFDEQYF; CDR3 DNA: TGTGCCAGTAGTATAGGGCCGGGACTAGCGGGATTCGACGAGCAGTACTTC
V gene: TRBV7-8; J gene: TRBJ2-1; clone size: -; D gene: TRBD2; CDR3 protein: CASSLELAGGSVEQFF; CDR3 DNA: TGTGCCAGCAGCTTAGAACTAGCGGGGGGGTCAGTTGAGCAGTTCTTC
V gene: TRBV19; J gene: TRBJ2-7; clone size: few; D gene: TRBD2; CDR3 protein: CASSITWRETNEQYF; CDR3 DNA: TGTGCCAGTAGTATCACCTGGCGGGAGACCAACGAGCAGTACTTC
V gene: TRBV27; J gene: TRBJ1-6; clone size: once; D gene: -; CDR3 protein: CASRQGQSPLHF; CDR3 DNA: TGTGCCAGCAGGCAGGGTCAATCACCCCTCCACTTT
V gene: TRBV19; J gene: TRBJ2-1; clone size: once; D gene: -; CDR3 protein: CASSLQGGKYNEQFF; CDR3 DNA: TGTGCCAGTAGCCTACAAGGGGGAAAATACAATGAGCAGTTCTTC
V gene: TRBV28; J gene: TRBJ1-3; clone size: -; D gene: -; CDR3 protein: CAGKAHSGNTIYF; CDR3 DNA: TGTGCGGGCAAGGCCCACTCTGGAAACACCATATATTTT
V gene: TRBV15; J gene: TRBJ1-2; clone size: -; D gene: -; CDR3 protein: CATSNRNYGYTF; CDR3 DNA: TGTGCCACCAGCAACAGGAATTATGGCTACACCTTC
V gene: TRBV7-2; J gene: TRBJ1-1; clone size: -; D gene: TRBD1; CDR3 protein: CASSKQTGGGNTEAFF; CDR3 DNA: TGTGCCAGCAGCAAGCAAACAGGGGGAGGGAACACTGAAGCTTTCTTT
V gene: TRBV29-1; J gene: TRBJ2-2; clone size: -; D gene: -; CDR3 protein: CSVQDSRNTGELFF; CDR3 DNA: TGCAGCGTCCAGGACAGTCGGAACACCGGGGAGCTGTTTTTT
V gene: TRBV5-1; J gene: TRBJ1-1; clone size: few; D gene: -; CDR3 protein: CASSLDSVNTEAFF; CDR3 DNA: TGCGCCAGCAGCCTCGACTCCGTGAACACTGAAGCTTTCTTT
V gene: TRBV27; J gene: TRBJ2-7; clone size: -; D gene: TRBD1; CDR3 protein: CATEPTTGSEQYF; CDR3 DNA: TGTGCCACCGAACCTACGACAGGGTCCGAGCAGTACTTC
V gene: TRBV6-4; J gene: TRBJ1-2; clone size: -; D gene: -; CDR3 protein: CASSPVSFQAGYGYTF; CDR3 DNA: TGTGCCAGCAGCCCCGTTTCGTTCCAGGCAGGCTATGGCTACACCTTC